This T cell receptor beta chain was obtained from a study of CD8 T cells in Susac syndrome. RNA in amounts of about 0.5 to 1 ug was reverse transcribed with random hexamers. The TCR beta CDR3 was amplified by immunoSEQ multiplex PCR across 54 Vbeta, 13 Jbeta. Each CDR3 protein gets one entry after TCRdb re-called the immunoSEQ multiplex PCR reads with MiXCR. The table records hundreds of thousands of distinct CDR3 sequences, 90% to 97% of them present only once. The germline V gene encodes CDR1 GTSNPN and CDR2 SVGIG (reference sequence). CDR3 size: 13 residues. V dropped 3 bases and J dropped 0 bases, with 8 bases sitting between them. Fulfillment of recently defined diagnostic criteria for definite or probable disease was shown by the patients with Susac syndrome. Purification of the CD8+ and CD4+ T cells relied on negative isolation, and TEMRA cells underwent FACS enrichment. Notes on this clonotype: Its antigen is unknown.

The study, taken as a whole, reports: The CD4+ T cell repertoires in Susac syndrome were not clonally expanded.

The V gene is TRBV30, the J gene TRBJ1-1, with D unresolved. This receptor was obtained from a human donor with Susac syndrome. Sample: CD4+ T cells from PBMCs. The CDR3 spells CAWRPGMNTEAFF. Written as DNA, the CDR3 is TGTGCCTGGAGGCCCGGGATGAACACTGAAGCTTTCTTT.